One and the same sample provided the 27 T cell receptor beta chains below, sequenced in a study of blood T cell repertoires in COVID-19. The assay was immunoSEQ multiplex PCR, and TCRdb's table has in-frame clones only and misses some. The sample lists 320,000 or so clones, approximately 88% occurring once. Sequenced sample: PBMCs or T cells enriched from blood (not recorded which). The origin of the receptors is a man in his sixties who had recovered from COVID-19.

Here the CDR3 DNA reads TGTGCCAGCAGTACACAGGGGGCGAGAAATTCACCCCTCCACTTT. It is translated as CASSTQGARNSPLHF. The rearrangement links TRBV6-5 to TRBJ1-6; 9 bases agree with TRBD1. Losses at the gene ends were 5 bases for V and 7 bases for J; bases not matched to a gene: 6. The CDR3 extends over 15 amino acids. Germline V gene sequence: CDR1 MNHEY, CDR2 SVGAGI.

The rearrangement uses TRBV4-2 and TRBJ2-4; D gene uncertain. The CDR3 totals 16 residues. Per germline, CDR1 LGHNA and CDR2 YNFKEQ. V lost 0 bases to trimming and J lost 0 bases, with 9 bases between them. CDR3 sequence reads: CASSQEAILAKNIQYF. The CDR3 DNA reads TGTGCCAGCAGCCAAGAAGCGATCTTAGCCAAAAACATTCAGTACTTC.

V gene TRBV20-1 combines with J gene TRBJ2-1; D is ambiguous. Between the trimmed V and J ends, which lost 4 bases and 5 bases, there was a span of 6 bases. The CDR3 extends over 11 amino acids. The V gene's germline CDR1 is DFQATT and CDR2 SNEGSKA (reference sequence). DNA of the CDR3: TGCAGTGCTATTATAGACAATGAGCAGTTCTTC. This codes for CSAIIDNEQFF.

V and J are TRBV19 and TRBJ1-5; D may be TRBD1 (5 bases). Germline V gives CDR1 LNHDA, CDR2 SQIVND (reference sequence). This CDR3 spans 15 amino acids. V was shortened by 5 bases and J by 6 bases, with 17 bases between the two germline ends. The CDR3 protein is CASSFWTLTSQPQHF. CDR3 sequence (DNA): TGTGCCAGTAGTTTTTGGACACTCACAAGTCAGCCCCAGCATTTT.

V and J are TRBV24-1 and TRBJ1-5; a weak D match, TRBD1 (6 bases). CDR3 length: 16 residues. CDR1 is KGHDR, CDR2 SFDVKD, per germline. With 3 bases removed from V and 2 bases from J, the gap between germline ends came to 13 bases. In DNA form, the CDR3 reads TGTGCCACCAGTGATAACGGGGGGGCCCGCAATCAGCCCCAGCATTTT. This sequence encodes CATSDNGGARNQPQHF.

The genes are TRBV19 and TRBJ1-3; D gene ambiguous. V was pared by 5 bases and J by 0 bases, with 14 bases between. CDR1 LNHDA and CDR2 SQIVND come from the germline V gene (reference sequence). This CDR3 is 16 amino acids long. The CDR3 loop is CASSPSEVSSGNTIYF. For the CDR3, the DNA is TGTGCCAGTAGTCCTTCTGAGGTTAGCTCTGGAAACACCATATATTTT.

The chain carries TRBV7-9 and TRBJ2-7, with D possibly matching TRBD1 (6 bases). The CDR3 consists of 15 residues. Germline CDR1 SEHNR, CDR2 FQNEAQ (reference sequence). Trimming pared 2 bases from V and 1 base from J, leaving 12 bases between. In DNA, the CDR3 is TGTGCCAGCAGCTTATATGGGGGCGGTTCCTACGAGCAGTACTTC. This translates into CASSLYGGGSYEQYF.

J is TRBJ2-7 and V is TRBV21-1; TRBD2, the D gene given by the table, was not confirmed from the DNA. TRBV21-1 is shown as a pseudogene. The CDR3 has 15 amino acids. The CDR3 loop reads CASSKGGSGSDEQYF. The CDR3 DNA reads as TGTGCCAGCAGCAAAGGGGGAAGCGGGAGTGATGAGCAGTACTTC.

This sequence joins TRBV5-4 and TRBJ1-3, with D maybe TRBD1 (6 bases). The V end was cut by 4 bases, the J end by 0 bases, with 11 bases between. The CDR3 sequence is 15 residues long. Looked up from germline, CDR1 is SGHNT and CDR2 is YYREEE (reference sequence). This CDR3 is CASSMDSISGNTIYF. CDR3 DNA sequence: TGTGCCAGCAGCATGGACAGCATCTCTGGAAACACCATATATTTT.

The V gene is TRBV5-4, the J gene TRBJ2-3; 11 bases agree with TRBD2. The length of the CDR3 is 15 residues. CDR1 is SGHNT and CDR2 is YYREEE in the germline V gene (reference sequence). After removal of 3 bases from V and 4 bases from J, the junction contained 4 bases not matched to a gene. This CDR3 is CASSSLAGVPDTQYF. The DNA of the CDR3 is TGTGCCAGCAGCTCACTAGCGGGAGTGCCAGATACGCAGTATTTT.

This rearrangement joins TRBV7-3 to TRBJ2-6; the D gene is possibly TRBD1 (5 bases). Trimming shortened V by 5 bases and J by 3 bases, and 14 bases separated the two germline ends. Looked up from germline, CDR1 is SGHTA and CDR2 is FQGTGA. The CDR3 extends over 16 amino acids. The CDR3 spells CASSVGATRGANVLTF. CDR3 in DNA: TGTGCCAGCAGCGTAGGGGCTACGCGTGGGGCCAACGTCCTGACTTTC. Complete variable domain (other parts from reference TRBV7-3 and TRBJ2-6): GAGVSQTPSNKVTEKGKYVELRCDPISGHTALYWYRQSLGQGPEFLIYFQGTGAADDSGLPNDRFFAVRPEGSVSTLKIQRTERGDSAVYLCASSVGATRGANVLTFGAGSRLTVL.

The rearrangement links TRBV6-5 to TRBJ2-7, with 10 nucleotides matching TRBD1. CDR1 and CDR2 from the germline V gene are MNHEY and SVGAGI. This CDR3 has 15 residues. V lost 8 bases, J lost 5 bases, and 12 bases stayed unmatched. CDR3 sequence: CASPRPGTGDHEQYF. Here the CDR3 DNA reads TGTGCCAGCCCCCGACCCGGGACAGGGGACCACGAGCAGTACTTC.

The gene calls are TRBV4-3 and TRBJ2-7; 8 bases are shared with TRBD2. Germline V CDR1 and CDR2: LGHNA, YSLEER. The length of the CDR3 is 16 residues. Losses at the gene ends were 3 bases for V and 4 bases for J; bases not matched to a gene: 11. The CDR3 DNA reads TGCGCCAGCAGCCAGGGCTGGGGCGGGAGGAGATACGAGCAGTACTTC. It is translated as CASSQGWGGRRYEQYF.

Here the CDR3 reads CASRGNDRPNTEAFF. CDR3 in DNA: TGTGCCAGCAGGGGGAACGACAGACCGAACACTGAAGCTTTCTTT. J is TRBJ1-1 and V is TRBV6-5; D is perhaps TRBD1 (5 bases). The CDR3 is 15 residues long. The germline V gene has CDR1 MNHEY and CDR2 SVGAGI. The V gene lost 6 bases and the J gene lost 1 base, with 15 bases spanning the gap.

The chain couples TRBV3-1 (or the pseudogene TRBV3-2) to TRBJ2-3, with 13 bases lining up with TRBD2. The J segment lost 4 bases and the V segment lost 3 bases, leaving 7 bases of the junction unmatched. Germline CDR1 is LGHDT and CDR2 is YNNKEL (reference sequence). The CDR3 consists of 17 residues. This chain's CDR3 is CASSQTGLAGESDTQYF. The CDR3, as DNA: TGTGCCAGCAGCCAGACCGGACTAGCGGGGGAGTCAGATACGCAGTATTTT.

The chain combines TRBV6-5 with TRBJ2-7; the match to TRBD2 covers 10 bases. This CDR3 comprises 16 residues. Trimming cost V 0 bases and J 4 bases; bases outside gene matches: 6. Germline lookup yields CDR1 MNHEY and CDR2 SVGAGI. The CDR3 nucleotides are TGTGCCAGCAGTTACTCGGCTAGCGGGAGTTCGTACGAGCAGTACTTC. Translated: CASSYSASGSSYEQYF.

The V and J genes are TRBV5-1 and TRBJ1-4; TRBD1 matches 7 bases. V shed 4 bases, J shed 5 bases, and the junction held 5 bases outside the gene matches. The CDR3 is 14 amino acids. The germline CDR1 and CDR2 sequences are SGHRS and YFSETQ. In nucleotides, the CDR3 is TGCGCCAGCAGCCGGGACAGAACCAATGAAAAACTGTTTTTT. This sequence encodes CASSRDRTNEKLFF.

The rearrangement joins TRBV9 to TRBJ1-5; weak D call: TRBD1 (6 bases). V shed 4 bases and J shed 1 base, with 12 bases lying between them. Germline V CDR1 and CDR2: SGDLS, YYNGEE. This CDR3 is 15 amino acids long. The CDR3 protein is CASSPGGGSNQPQHF. The CDR3 DNA sequence: TGTGCCAGCAGCCCAGGTGGGGGCAGCAATCAGCCCCAGCATTTT.

This rearrangement joins TRBV19 to TRBJ1-5; 11 nucleotides match TRBD1. CDR1 is LNHDA and CDR2 is SQIVND in the germline V gene (reference sequence). CDR3 length: 18 amino acids. J gave up 7 bases and V 5 bases, and 16 bases lay outside the gene matches. In nucleotides, the CDR3 is TGTGCCAGTAGTTACCCCCGGATAGGACAGGGGGCCTCACAGCCCCAGCATTTT. Translating it yields CASSYPRIGQGASQPQHF.

The chain carries TRBV5-1 and TRBJ1-4, with 8 bases fitting TRBD1. The germline CDR1 and CDR2 sequences are SGHRS and YFSETQ. Losses at the gene ends were 4 bases for V and 6 bases for J; bases not matched to a gene: 5. This CDR3 comprises 14 residues. The CDR3 reads CASSQDRGYEKLFF. In DNA, the CDR3 is TGCGCCAGCAGCCAAGACAGGGGTTATGAAAAACTGTTTTTT.

About this clone itself: This sample also contains other DNA sequences that code for the same CDR3. The rearrangement joins TRBV5-1 to TRBJ2-1, with 11 bases aligning to TRBD2. CDR3 length: 14 residues. Germline V gene sequence: CDR1 SGHRS, CDR2 YFSETQ. The J segment lost 8 bases and the V segment lost 4 bases, leaving 5 bases of the junction unmatched. In DNA form, the CDR3 reads TGCGCCAGCAGCCTCACTAGCGGGAGCTATGAGCAGTTCTTC. The encoded protein is CASSLTSGSYEQFF.

The gene calls are TRBV4-1 and TRBJ1-1; TRBD1 is a possible D gene (6 bases). V dropped 1 base and J dropped 5 bases, with 11 bases sitting between them. This CDR3 spans 14 amino acids. Per germline, CDR1 MGHRA and CDR2 YSYEKL. The CDR3 bases are TGCGCCAGCAGCCAAGGTGGTAGGGGGACTGAAGCTTTCTTT. Translation: CASSQGGRGTEAFF.

This chain links TRBV11-3 with TRBJ2-3, with TRBD2 matching 7 bases. The CDR3 contains 14 residues. Germline trimming cut 4 bases from V and 7 bases from J; bases unmatched to any gene: 8. The germline V gene has CDR1 SGHNT and CDR2 YENEEA. The CDR3 region is CASSSSAGTNTQYF. The CDR3 DNA sequence: TGTGCCAGCAGCTCATCAGCGGGAACAAATACGCAGTATTTT.

The rearrangement uses TRBV15 and TRBJ2-7; D is possibly TRBD2 (6 bases). The CDR3 length is 15 residues. Germline-derived CDR1 and CDR2 are LNHNV and YYDKDF (reference sequence). The V gene lost 3 bases and the J gene lost 4 bases, with 16 bases spanning the gap. The CDR3 DNA reads TGTGCCACCAGCAGTGAACTAGCCTCCGTATACGAGCAGTACTTC. It encodes CATSSELASVYEQYF.

V is TRBV2 and J is TRBJ1-2; D remains unclear. Germline V lookup: CDR1 SNHLY, CDR2 FYNNEI. The CDR3 loop spans 11 amino acids. V was clipped by 8 bases and J by 11 bases, with 15 bases between them. Written as DNA, the CDR3 is TGTGCCAGCGAGTACTCTCTGAGGTACACCTTC. Translation: CASEYSLRYTF.

The chain has TRBV28 and TRBJ1-6; no clear D. The germline V gene has CDR1 MDHEN and CDR2 SYDVKM. V gave up 8 bases and J gave up 6 bases, with 11 bases separating them. This CDR3 contains 13 residues. The CDR3 protein is CASGQDSNSPLHF. In DNA, the CDR3 is TGTGCCAGCGGGCAGGATAGTAATTCACCCCTCCACTTT.

The chain couples TRBV18 to TRBJ2-1, with 7 nucleotides matching TRBD2. Germline V gene lookup returns CDR1 KGHSH and CDR2 LQKENI. The CDR3 extends over 15 amino acids. Trimming removed 3 bases from V and 4 bases from J; junction bases left unmatched: 6. The CDR3 bases are TGTGCCAGCTCACCGATTATAGCGGGTTACAATGAGCAGTTCTTC. As protein: CASSPIIAGYNEQFF.